Below, 4 T cell receptor beta chains from the same sample are listed, as sequenced in a study of blood T cell repertoires in COVID-19. Clones were read by immunoSEQ multiplex PCR, and TCRdb kept only the in-frame ones, dropping some. This table holds 360,000 or so clones, roughly 87% found once. Source material: PBMCs or T cells enriched from blood (not recorded which). These receptor sequences come from a woman aged 30 to 39 who had recovered from COVID-19.

CDR3 sequence: CASLGQGEKLFF. For the CDR3, the DNA is TGTGCCAGTTTGGGGCAGGGGGAAAAACTGTTTTTT. V and J are TRBV28 and TRBJ1-4, with D possibly matching TRBD1 (6 bases). With 9 bases removed from V and 8 bases from J, the gap between germline ends came to 13 bases. Germline CDR1 reads MDHEN; CDR2 reads SYDVKM. This CDR3 has 12 amino acids. Full variable domain (missing parts from reference TRBV28 and TRBJ1-4): DVKVTQSSRYLVKRTGEKVFLECVQDMDHENMFWYRQDPGLGLRLIYFSYDVKMKEKGDIPEGYSVSREKKERFSLILESASTNQTSMYLCASLGQGEKLFFGSGTQLSVL.

The rearrangement links TRBV28 to TRBJ2-7; no firm D call. The V and J ends lost 1 base and 0 bases respectively, with 4 bases between them. The germline CDR1 and CDR2 sequences are MDHEN and SYDVKM. The CDR3 runs 13 residues. DNA of the CDR3: TGTGCCAGCAGTTTATACAGCTCCTACGAGCAGTACTTC. Protein product: CASSLYSSYEQYF.

This clone was counted only a few times. The V and J genes are TRBV19 and TRBJ1-1, with a weak D call TRBD1 (6 bases). Trimming pared 1 base from V and 6 bases from J, leaving 9 bases between. The germline V gene encodes CDR1 LNHDA and CDR2 SQIVND (reference sequence). CDR3 length: 13 amino acids. CDR3 in DNA: TGTGCCAGTAGTATAGTTGGGGGCGCTGAAGCTTTCTTT. Translating gives CASSIVGGAEAFF.

This chain joins TRBV27 and TRBJ2-5; D is unclear. CDR1 and CDR2 (germline): MNHEY, SMNVEV (reference sequence). This CDR3 has 12 amino acids. The ends were cut back, 8 bases at V and 4 bases at J, with 11 bases in the middle. CDR3 loop: CASCLPRETQYF. CDR3 nucleotides: TGTGCCAGCTGCCTCCCCAGAGAGACCCAGTACTTC.